The present entry profiles one T cell receptor (beta chain) with its context. The data were produced by immunoSEQ multiplex PCR, yet TCRdb's version contains in-frame clones alone and is incomplete. There are about 26,000 clones in the sample; 89% occur only once, and approximately 15% lies in the top ten. The sample belongs to a study of T cell changes during pregnancy in multiple sclerosis. V was cut by 3 bases and J by 4 bases, with 18 bases left in between. Looked up from germline, CDR1 is MNHNY and CDR2 is SVGAGI (reference sequence). The CDR3 is 16 residues long. The receptor was isolated from a female donor with multiple sclerosis, enrolled in a pregnancy study. The sample was CD8+ T cells from peripheral blood mononuclear cells, taken in the second trimester of pregnancy. The gene calls are TRBV6-6 and TRBJ1-1, with D tentatively TRBD1 (5 bases). The CDR3 region is CASSYTGSGGGTEAFF. CDR3 nucleotides: TGTGCCAGCAGTTATACGGGATCTGGGGGAGGCACTGAAGCTTTCTTT.